This T cell receptor (beta chain) originates from a study of OX40 agonist ivuxolimab in advanced cancers. At the level of the study: Patients received ivuxolimab, an agonistic anti-OX40 (CD134) antibody.

Worth noting for this clone: Its antigen is as yet unknown.

Sequenced by immunoSEQ multiplex PCR; TCRdb stores in-frame clones only, minus some. This table holds some 31,000 clones, 90% to 95% found once. Study-level points and caveats: Normalized T-cell clonal expansion was also low in some nonresponders. The mean number of expanded clones was higher in CD8+ T cells than in CD4+.

The receptor was derived from an adult with an advanced solid tumor such as melanoma, head and neck, liver or kidney cancer. The sample consisted of CD4+ or CD8+ T cells sorted from blood, taken in a trial of the OX40 agonist ivuxolimab.

CDR3 amino acids: CASSHSTGVLSGANVLTF. The CDR3 nucleotides read TGCGCCAGCAGCCACTCGACAGGGGTGCTCTCTGGGGCCAACGTCCTGACTTTC. The chain couples TRBV4-3 to TRBJ2-6; TRBD1 matches at 8 bases. Germline CDR1 is LGHNA and CDR2 is YSLEER. The CDR3 length is 18 residues. V shed 3 bases and J 0 bases; nucleotides not matched to a gene: 7.